What follows are 23 T cell receptor beta chains derived from one specimen sequenced in a study of metastatic and nonmetastatic thyroid tumors. TCRdb called clones again from the PCR reads with MiXCR. The table lists 15,000 or so clones, roughly 25% of them singletons. Patients underwent thyroid surgery, and none had received any treatment before it. Sequenced: tumor tissue. The receptor set was obtained from a female donor with papillary thyroid cancer or a benign thyroid nodule (not recorded which). Some clones in this sample may be carry-over from other donors' samples.

The J gene is TRBJ1-1, the V gene TRBV30; D uncertain. The CDR3 contains 15 residues. The V end was cut by 0 bases, the J end by 4 bases, with 15 bases between. The V gene's germline CDR1 is GTSNPN and CDR2 SVGIG (reference sequence). The CDR3 is CAWSVAGSVGTEAFF. DNA of the CDR3: TGTGCCTGGAGTGTGGCTGGGTCTGTCGGCACTGAAGCTTTCTTT.

This chain uses TRBV15 with TRBJ2-3; 14 bases align to TRBD2. The V and J ends lost 1 base and 0 bases, in that order; junction bases with no gene match: 6. The germline CDR1 and CDR2 sequences are LNHNV and YYDKDF (reference sequence). The CDR3 extends over 19 amino acids. DNA for the CDR3: TGTGCCACCAGCAGAGTGGCGACTAGCGGGAGGGAAAGCACAGATACGCAGTATTTT. Protein: CATSRVATSGRESTDTQYF.

This clone is medium-sized (0.01 to 0.1%) in the sample. The gene calls are TRBV6-1 and TRBJ1-5, with a tentative D call TRBD1 (6 bases). Trimming pared 8 bases from V and 3 bases from J, leaving 8 bases between. The CDR3 has 12 amino acids. In germline, CDR1 is MNHNS, CDR2 SASEGT. The CDR3 region has the DNA TGTGCCAGCGGGGGGCACAATCAGCCCCAGCATTTT. It encodes CASGGHNQPQHF.

The J gene is TRBJ2-5, the V gene TRBV20-1; D remains ambiguous. This CDR3 has 16 amino acids. The germline V gene encodes CDR1 DFQATT and CDR2 SNEGSKA (reference sequence). The V and J ends lost 8 bases and 5 bases respectively, with 27 bases between them. CDR3 nucleotides: TGCAGTTCTCCCGACCGAACATGGGCTAATACGGAGACCCAGTACTTC. Its protein is CSSPDRTWANTETQYF.

The table lists this clone with many counts. The chain combines TRBV7-8 with TRBJ2-7, with 13 bases aligning to TRBD2. V lost 2 bases to trimming and J lost 5 bases; unmatched junction nucleotides: 9. Germline-derived CDR1 and CDR2 are SGHVS and FQNEAQ. CDR3 length: 17 residues. The CDR3 is CASSLLGLAGVFNEQYF. In nucleotides, the CDR3 is TGTGCCAGCAGCTTATTAGGACTAGCGGGAGTATTCAACGAGCAGTACTTC.

This clone has at least ten counts. This chain joins TRBV10-3 and TRBJ2-7; 7 nucleotides line up with TRBD1. J lost 3 bases, V lost 3 bases, and 11 bases had no gene match. The CDR3 covers 16 residues. In germline, CDR1 is ENHRY, CDR2 SYGVKD. The CDR3 loop reads CAISDQQGQRFYEQYF. For the CDR3, the DNA is TGTGCCATCAGTGACCAACAGGGGCAGCGGTTCTACGAGCAGTACTTC.

This clone has a handful of counts. Compared with germline, one end of the junction differs, possibly owing to a read error. The chain has TRBV19 and TRBJ1-2; D is perhaps TRBD1 (5 bases). The CDR3 runs 14 residues. Germline CDR1 is LNHDA and CDR2 is SQIVND (reference sequence). The DNA for the CDR3 is TGTGCCAGTAGCAACAGGTTTGCCAACTATGGCTACGCCTTC. Amino acids: CASSNRFANYGYAF.

In its sample, this clone was seen many times. The same CDR3 can be traced to other DNA sequences in this sample. The chain carries TRBV5-1 and TRBJ1-5; D might be TRBD1 (6 bases). The CDR3 length is 15 residues. Between the trimmed V and J ends, which lost 4 bases and 0 bases, there was a span of 11 bases. The germline V gene has CDR1 SGHRS and CDR2 YFSETQ. This CDR3 reads CASSPGTNSNQPQHF. CDR3 sequence (DNA): TGCGCCAGCAGCCCGGGGACAAATAGCAATCAGCCCCAGCATTTT.

This chain joins TRBV12-3 or TRBV12-4 and TRBJ2-1; D may be TRBD1 or TRBD2 (5 bases each). V was pared by 5 bases and J by 8 bases, with 16 bases between. The CDR3 consists of 14 residues. The CDR3 sequence is CASSDTGGGYEQFF. In nucleotides, the CDR3 is TGTGCCAGCAGTGATACAGGTGGCGGGTATGAGCAGTTCTTC.

This clone was counted ten times or more. CDR3 in DNA: TGTGCCTGGAGTGAAAGGAGCTTAACAGATACGCAGTATTTT. Its translation is CAWSERSLTDTQYF. The chain recombines TRBV30 with TRBJ2-3; D is uncertain. CDR1 is GTSNPN and CDR2 is SVGIG in the germline V gene (reference sequence). The CDR3 totals 14 residues. The ends were cut back, 1 base at V and 3 bases at J, with 11 bases in the middle.

The table lists this clone with many counts. A much larger clone is a single base away; this may be a read error. The chain recombines TRBV18 with TRBJ2-1, with 8 positions matching TRBD1. The germline CDR1 and CDR2 sequences are KGHSH and LQKENI. This CDR3 contains 14 residues. CDR3 in DNA: TGTGCCGGCTCTGGGGACAGGAGATACAATGAGCAGTTCTTC. Its protein is CAGSGDRRYNEQFF.

As concerns this clone: The sample has other DNA sequences that encode this CDR3 too. This rearrangement joins TRBV6-1 to TRBJ2-3, with a possible D match to TRBD2 (6 bases). This CDR3 contains 15 residues. Trimming shortened V by 2 bases and J by 3 bases, and 12 bases separated the two germline ends. Per germline, CDR1 MNHNS and CDR2 SASEGT. CDR3 in amino acids: CASSEQRVPTDTQYF. CDR3 bases: TGTGCCAGCAGTGAACAGCGGGTACCAACAGATACGCAGTATTTT.

There are many counts of this clone. A read error may explain this, as a much larger clone is one base away. V is TRBV15 and J is TRBJ2-3; D possibly corresponds to TRBD1 (5 bases). This CDR3 region has 16 residues. V was pared by 0 bases and J by 3 bases, with 13 bases between. Looked up from germline, CDR1 is LNHNV and CDR2 is YYDKDF (reference sequence). CDR3 DNA sequence: TGTGCCACCAGCAGAGATAAAGGGGCTATAACAGATACGCAGTATTTT. Its protein is CATSRDKGAITDTQYF.

V usage is TRBV4-1 and J usage is TRBJ2-7; tentatively, D is TRBD1 (7 bases). V gave up 0 bases and J gave up 4 bases, with 13 bases separating them. Germline V gene sequence: CDR1 MGHRA, CDR2 YSYEKL. The CDR3 runs to 15 residues. In nucleotides, the CDR3 is TGCGCCAGCAGCCAAGAAACCAGGGGGGCTTACGAGCAGTACTTC. Its protein product is CASSQETRGAYEQYF.

This clone has just a few counts. The chain links TRBV6-2 or TRBV6-3 to TRBJ2-1; the match to TRBD2 covers 8 bases. V shed 8 bases and J 5 bases; nucleotides not matched to a gene: 11. The CDR3 spans 15 residues. The germline CDR1 and CDR2 sequences are MNHEY and SVGEGT. CDR3 residues: CASGRSGSQDNEQFF. CDR3 DNA sequence: TGTGCCAGCGGCCGCAGCGGGAGTCAGGACAATGAGCAGTTCTTC.

Concerning this clone itself: The junction and the germline gene differ at one end; a read error may be behind it. The chain joins TRBV30 to TRBJ1-2; D unclear. The CDR3 totals 13 residues. Germline V gene lookup returns CDR1 GTSNPN and CDR2 SVGIG (reference sequence). CDR3: CARSVDGTYVYTF. The CDR3, as DNA: TGTGCCAGGAGTGTGGACGGCACTTATGTCTACACCTTC.

V usage is TRBV4-1 and J usage is TRBJ2-7; no clear D gene. V lost 1 base and J 1 base, leaving 14 bases between the germline ends. CDR3 size: 16 residues. CDR1 is MGHRA, CDR2 YSYEKL, per germline. The CDR3 DNA is TGCGCCAGCAGCCAAGCAGTGAGCGCTACGTCCTACGAGCAGTACTTC. Residues: CASSQAVSATSYEQYF.

This clone has a count of ten or more. The CDR3 DNA follows: TGTGCCAGCGGACAAATGAACACTGAAGCTTTCTTT. This sequence encodes CASGQMNTEAFF. The chain couples TRBV6-1 to TRBJ1-1, with a possible D match to TRBD1 (5 bases). The CDR3 length is 12 residues. The V end lost 8 bases, the J end lost 0 bases, and 7 bases lay between the germline ends. Looked up from germline, CDR1 is MNHNS and CDR2 is SASEGT.

This clone was detected ten times or more. The rearrangement joins TRBV7-2 to TRBJ2-4; possibly TRBD1 for D (6 bases). V was cut by 4 bases and J by 6 bases, with 10 bases left in between. Looked up from germline, CDR1 is SGHTA and CDR2 is FQGNSA. The CDR3 length is 13 residues. The CDR3 DNA is TGTGCCAGCAGCTGGGGCAGGGGAAACATTCAGTACTTC. Amino acids: CASSWGRGNIQYF.

This clone is large by share. A junction end diverges from the germline sequence, so it may reflect a read error. The genes are TRBV2 and TRBJ1-4, with D perhaps matching TRBD1 (5 bases). CDR1 and CDR2 (germline): SNHLY, FYNNEI. The CDR3 runs 8 residues. The chain's CDR3 is CASSGGSF. The CDR3, as DNA: TGTGCCAGCAGTGGGGGGTCCTTT.

This clone was observed at least ten times. The J gene is TRBJ2-1, the V gene TRBV20-1; D gene unclear. The V end lost 1 base, the J end lost 10 bases, and 14 bases lay between the germline ends. The germline gives CDR1 DFQATT, CDR2 SNEGSKA (reference sequence). CDR3 length equals 13 residues. The CDR3 sequence: CSARGALVGEQFF. Written as DNA, the CDR3 is TGCAGTGCTAGAGGCGCCCTAGTGGGCGAGCAGTTCTTC.

This clone was seen repeatedly, ten times or more. Other nucleotide sequences from this sample produce the same CDR3. CDR3 region: CSARSGTLGLAGGETQYF. CDR3 sequence (DNA): TGCAGTGCTAGATCCGGGACACTGGGACTAGCGGGGGGAGAGACCCAGTACTTC. This chain uses TRBV20-1 with TRBJ2-5; 15 bases match TRBD2. The CDR3 sequence is 18 residues long. Germline V CDR1 and CDR2: DFQATT, SNEGSKA (reference sequence). J lost 4 bases, V lost 2 bases, and 11 bases had no gene match.

This chain uses TRBV7-2 with TRBJ1-2; possibly TRBD1 for D (6 bases). V shed 9 bases and J shed 8 bases, with 22 bases lying between them. The CDR3 runs 14 residues. Looked up from germline, CDR1 is SGHTA and CDR2 is FQGNSA. The CDR3 loop is CASPGTQGHGGYTF. For the CDR3, the DNA is TGTGCCAGTCCAGGAACACAGGGACATGGGGGCTACACCTTC.